This T cell receptor (beta chain) was identified during a study of blood T cell repertoires in COVID-19. Study summary: Nucleic acid was either cDNA or gDNA, and it came from T cells, B-cell-depleted T cells, or PBMCs.

There are 16 residues in the CDR3. J gave up 5 bases and V 5 bases, and 12 bases lay outside the gene matches. CDR1 and CDR2 from the germline V gene are SEHNR and FQNEAQ (reference sequence). Seattle patient enrollment occurred during active infection, with longitudinal follow-up thereafter. Assay used: immunoSEQ multiplex PCR; TCRdb lists only in-frame clones, some missing. This table has roughly 400,000 clones, 87% appearing once. The rearrangement joins TRBV7-9 to TRBJ2-1; TRBD1 matches at 7 bases. The source material was peripheral blood. This sequence was found in a woman in her sixties with COVID-19, enrolled during active disease. The CDR3 loop reads CASSLLDPGQDNEQFF. CDR3 nucleotides: TGTGCCAGCAGCCTGCTCGACCCAGGACAGGACAATGAGCAGTTCTTC.